These 28 T cell receptor beta chains were all obtained from the same sample, sequenced in a study of blood T cell repertoires in COVID-19. Method: immunoSEQ multiplex PCR; TCRdb's copy keeps in-frame clones and lacks some. The profile shows roughly 200,000 clones, roughly 89% of them singletons. The sequenced material came from peripheral blood. The source of these receptors is a man in his sixties who had recovered from COVID-19.

This chain joins TRBV7-9 and TRBJ2-3; D may be TRBD2 (6 bases). The germline V and J ends were trimmed by 7 bases and 0 bases, with 17 bases remaining between them. The germline gives CDR1 SEHNR, CDR2 FQNEAQ (reference sequence). This CDR3 region has 16 residues. CDR3: CASTPGGAGSTDTQYF. The DNA of the CDR3 is TGTGCCAGCACCCCCGGCGGGGCAGGGAGCACAGATACGCAGTATTTT.

The chain carries TRBV11-2 and TRBJ1-1; D possibly corresponds to TRBD1 (5 bases). This CDR3 region has 13 residues. Trimming removed 5 bases at V and 2 bases at J, with 9 bases between. Germline V gene lookup returns CDR1 SGHAT and CDR2 FQNNGV. Written as DNA, the CDR3 is TGTGCCAGCAGCCAGACAGAAAACACTGAAGCTTTCTTT. Its translation is CASSQTENTEAFF.

The chain combines TRBV5-4 with TRBJ1-3, with a weak D call TRBD1 (5 bases). The germline CDR1 and CDR2 sequences are SGHNT and YYREEE (reference sequence). This CDR3 region has 15 residues. V lost 6 bases to trimming and J lost 2 bases, with 15 bases between them. The CDR3 DNA reads TGTGCCAGCACACCAGACCGGGGGGCTGGAAACACCATATATTTT. It translates to CASTPDRGAGNTIYF. Drawing the rest from reference TRBV5-4 and TRBJ1-3, the complete variable domain is ETGVTQSPTHLIKTRGQQVTLRCSSQSGHNTVSWYQQALGQGPQFIFQYYREEENGRGNFPPRFSGLQFPNYSSELNVNALELDDSALYLCASTPDRGAGNTIYFGEGSWLTVV.

V gene TRBV2 combines with J gene TRBJ1-1, with a possible D match to TRBD1 (5 bases). CDR1 is SNHLY, CDR2 FYNNEI, per germline. The V gene lost 2 bases and the J gene lost 5 bases, with 9 bases spanning the gap. There are 13 residues in the CDR3. CDR3 loop: CASSELGPTEAFF. Here the CDR3 DNA reads TGTGCCAGCAGTGAATTGGGGCCAACTGAAGCTTTCTTT.

The chain is built from TRBV5-1 and TRBJ1-6; TRBD1 aligns across 9 bases. Looked up from germline, CDR1 is SGHRS and CDR2 is YFSETQ. This CDR3 comprises 18 residues. J was trimmed by 6 bases and V by 4 bases; bases with no gene match: 14. The DNA for the CDR3 is TGCGCCAGCAGCAAGCCGGACAGGGGCTTGGTATTTAATTCACCCCTCCACTTT. Its protein is CASSKPDRGLVFNSPLHF.

This rearrangement joins TRBV27 to TRBJ2-5; the match to TRBD1 covers 10 bases. The CDR3 is 15 amino acids. Germline V gives CDR1 MNHEY, CDR2 SMNVEV (reference sequence). V lost 6 bases and J lost 2; bases outside the gene matches: 6. The CDR3 region has the DNA TGTGCCAGCAGGGACAGGGGGTTCGGTCAAGAGACCCAGTACTTC. Its translation: CASRDRGFGQETQYF.

V gene TRBV5-1 combines with J gene TRBJ1-3; D remains ambiguous. Germline loops: CDR1 SGHRS, CDR2 YFSETQ. The V and J ends lost 3 bases and 0 bases respectively, with 7 bases between them. The CDR3 loop spans 14 amino acids. The CDR3 protein is CASSSQDSGNTIYF. The DNA of the CDR3 is TGCGCCAGCAGCTCACAAGACTCTGGAAACACCATATATTTT.

This rearrangement joins TRBV19 to TRBJ2-4, with D hard to call. This CDR3 is 15 amino acids long. Germline loops: CDR1 LNHDA, CDR2 SQIVND (reference sequence). With 5 bases removed from V and 6 bases from J, the gap between germline ends came to 17 bases. The CDR3 region is CASSVALGSGNIQYF. The DNA for the CDR3 is TGTGCCAGTAGTGTCGCCCTGGGTTCGGGAAACATTCAGTACTTC.

The rearrangement joins TRBV3-1 (or the pseudogene TRBV3-2) to TRBJ2-2; D is unresolved. The CDR3 is 13 amino acids. The germline V gene encodes CDR1 LGHDT and CDR2 YNNKEL (reference sequence). Deletions cut 2 bases from V and 4 bases from J, with 5 bases between. CDR3: CASSQSGTGELFF. CDR3 in DNA: TGTGCCAGCAGCCAATCGGGCACCGGGGAGCTGTTTTTT.

This chain joins TRBV9 and TRBJ2-3, with a weak D call TRBD1 (6 bases). The CDR3 is made up of 16 amino acids. Germline V gene sequence: CDR1 SGDLS, CDR2 YYNGEE. V lost 0 bases and J 2 bases, leaving 13 bases between the germline ends. The CDR3 bases are TGTGCCAGCAGCGTAGGGCTCCAGGGGATCACAGATACGCAGTATTTT. Translation: CASSVGLQGITDTQYF.

For this clone: Its ends do not fully match the called genes, so a read error is possible. Other nucleotide sequences from this sample produce the same CDR3. The chain carries TRBV9 and TRBJ1-6, with D perhaps TRBD1 (5 bases). Germline assignment: CDR1 SGDLS and CDR2 YYNGEE. This CDR3 spans 15 amino acids. This chain's CDR3 is CASSAAGRGNSPLHF. The DNA for the CDR3 is TGTGCCAGCAGCGCCGCAGGCCGGGGGAATTCACCCCTCCATTTT.

The chain links TRBV3-1 (or the pseudogene TRBV3-2) to TRBJ2-7, with TRBD2 matching 10 bases. CDR1 and CDR2 (germline): LGHDT, YNNKEL (reference sequence). V trimming: 5 bases; J trimming: 3 bases; junction bases outside the gene matches: 4. The CDR3 totals 14 residues. CDR3 nucleotides: TGTGCCAGCAGCTCTAGACTAGCGGGCTACGAGCAGTACTTC. This sequence encodes CASSSRLAGYEQYF.

The V gene is TRBV4-3, the J gene TRBJ1-4; 9 nucleotides line up with TRBD1. The CDR3 runs to 14 residues. V trimming: 7 bases; J trimming: 10 bases; junction bases outside the gene matches: 10. The V gene's germline CDR1 is LGHNA and CDR2 YSLEER. CDR3: CASTAGTGIGKLFF. Written as DNA, the CDR3 is TGCGCCAGCACCGCCGGGACAGGGATCGGAAAACTGTTTTTT.

CDR3 residues: CASSLFQGNTGELFF. In nucleotides, the CDR3 is TGTGCCAGCAGCTTATTCCAGGGAAACACCGGGGAGCTGTTTTTT. The chain couples TRBV7-2 to TRBJ2-2; maybe TRBD1 (5 bases). Looked up from germline, CDR1 is SGHTA and CDR2 is FQGNSA. This CDR3 has 15 amino acids. V was trimmed by 2 bases and J by 2 bases, leaving 9 bases between them.

This chain connects TRBV3-1 (or the pseudogene TRBV3-2) to TRBJ1-1; 8 bases are a match to TRBD1. Trimming at V came to 3 bases and at J to 6 bases, leaving 6 bases not matched to a gene. This CDR3 comprises 14 residues. Germline V gene lookup returns CDR1 LGHDT and CDR2 YNNKEL (reference sequence). The CDR3 nucleotides are TGTGCCAGCAGCCAGACAGGGGTAGGCTCTGAAGCTTTCTTT. Protein product: CASSQTGVGSEAFF.

The rearrangement uses TRBV6-5 and TRBJ2-7; tentative D call: TRBD1 (5 bases). CDR3 length: 15 amino acids. Trimming took off 0 bases at V and 3 bases at J, with 12 bases between the two ends. Looked up from germline, CDR1 is MNHEY and CDR2 is SVGAGI. CDR3 nucleotide sequence: TGTGCCAGCAGTTACTCGAGGCAGGGTAACTACGAGCAGTACTTC. Its protein product is CASSYSRQGNYEQYF.

This CDR3 reads CASSVGTGLNEQYF. In nucleotides, the CDR3 is TGTGCCAGCAGCGTAGGAACAGGGCTCAACGAGCAGTACTTC. The chain recombines TRBV9 with TRBJ2-7; TRBD1 might be the D (6 bases). Germline V lookup: CDR1 SGDLS, CDR2 YYNGEE. The CDR3 loop spans 14 amino acids. Deletions cut 0 bases from V and 5 bases from J, with 12 bases between. The full variable domain, completed using reference TRBV9 and TRBJ2-7, is DSGVTQTPKHLITATGQRVTLRCSPRSGDLSVYWYQQSLDQGLQFLIQYYNGEERAKGNILERFSAQQFPDLHSELNLSSLELGDSALYFCASSVGTGLNEQYFGPGTRLTVT.

The rearrangement joins TRBV7-2 to TRBJ2-7; D is undetermined. CDR3 length equals 13 residues. CDR1 and CDR2 (germline): SGHTA, FQGNSA. The V gene lost 0 bases and the J gene lost 2 bases, with 5 bases spanning the gap. The CDR3 protein is CASSLALTYEQYF. The CDR3 coding sequence is TGTGCCAGCAGCTTAGCTCTAACCTACGAGCAGTACTTC.

The chain has TRBV19 and TRBJ1-4, with D hard to call. Germline CDR1 is LNHDA and CDR2 is SQIVND (reference sequence). V dropped 3 bases and J dropped 5 bases, with 10 bases sitting between them. The CDR3 has 14 residues. CDR3 in DNA: TGTGCCAGTAGTATGAGGGCTCCAAATGAAAAACTGTTTTTT. Encoded protein: CASSMRAPNEKLFF.

CDR3 loop: CATGFTGLSETQYF. As DNA, the CDR3 is TGTGCCACCGGCTTCACAGGGTTAAGTGAGACCCAGTACTTC. This chain uses TRBV6-5 with TRBJ2-5; D is perhaps TRBD1 (6 bases). The CDR3 consists of 14 residues. Trimming shortened V by 10 bases and J by 5 bases, and 20 bases separated the two germline ends. The germline V gene has CDR1 MNHEY and CDR2 SVGAGI.

The chain employs TRBV25-1 and TRBJ2-2; tentatively, D is TRBD1 (6 bases). CDR1 is MGHDK and CDR2 is SYGVNS in the germline V gene. This CDR3 region has 16 residues. V lost 8 bases, J lost 4 bases, and 20 bases lay in between. As DNA, the CDR3 is TGTGCCAGCGGGGTAGTAAGGGGGTTAGGCACCGGGGAGCTGTTTTTT. This translates into CASGVVRGLGTGELFF. Complete variable domain (other parts from reference TRBV25-1 and TRBJ2-2): EADIYQTPRYLVIGTGKKITLECSQTMGHDKMYWYQQDPGMELHLIHYSYGVNSTEKGDLSSESTVSRIRTEHFPLTLESARPSHTSQYLCASGVVRGLGTGELFFGEGSRLTVL.

V gene TRBV6-4 combines with J gene TRBJ2-7; D may be TRBD1 (6 bases). The CDR3 covers 14 residues. V was pared by 6 bases and J by 1 base, with 13 bases between. The germline V gene has CDR1 MRHNA and CDR2 SNTAGT. This CDR3 is CASSPDRSSYEQYF. In nucleotides, the CDR3 is TGTGCCAGCAGCCCTGACAGGTCATCCTACGAGCAGTACTTC.

This rearrangement joins TRBV7-9 to TRBJ1-3; D remains unclear. CDR3 length: 15 residues. V lost 3 bases and J lost 0, with 9 bases in between. Germline CDR1 and CDR2: SEHNR and FQNEAQ (reference sequence). The CDR3 nucleotides are TGTGCCAGCAGCTTTGTCGGTGACTCTGGAAACACCATATATTTT. Encoded protein: CASSFVGDSGNTIYF.

This chain joins TRBV20-1 and TRBJ1-2; D unclear. Germline V CDR1 and CDR2: DFQATT, SNEGSKA (reference sequence). The germline V and J ends were trimmed by 5 bases and 6 bases, with 7 bases remaining between them. The CDR3 loop spans 10 amino acids. The CDR3 protein is CSAGLDGYTF. DNA for the CDR3: TGCAGTGCTGGACTGGATGGCTACACCTTC.

The J gene is TRBJ1-6, the V gene TRBV5-4; D gene unclear. Trimming took off 4 bases at V and 0 bases at J, with 8 bases between the two ends. The CDR3 has 15 amino acids. The germline CDR1 and CDR2 sequences are SGHNT and YYREEE (reference sequence). CDR3 in DNA: TGTGCCAGCAGCCGGGAGAGCTCCTATAATTCACCCCTCCACTTT. This gives the protein CASSRESSYNSPLHF.

The rearrangement links TRBV6-2 or TRBV6-3 to TRBJ2-7, with D possibly TRBD2 on 5 matching bases. V dropped 0 bases and J dropped 5 bases, with 11 bases sitting between them. The CDR3 has 14 amino acids. CDR1 is MNHEY, CDR2 SVGEGT, per germline. CDR3 in amino acids: CASSYSSGSNEQYF. The DNA for the CDR3 is TGTGCCAGCAGTTACTCGTCGGGAAGTAACGAGCAGTACTTC.

The chain recombines TRBV6-5 with TRBJ1-6; the match to TRBD1 covers 9 bases. Trimming cost V 6 bases and J 7 bases; bases outside gene matches: 7. The CDR3 length is 15 residues. In germline, CDR1 is MNHEY, CDR2 SVGAGI. The CDR3 region is CASRQTGTGNSPLHF. The CDR3 DNA follows: TGTGCCAGCAGGCAGACCGGGACAGGGAATTCACCCCTCCACTTT.

This clone was counted a few times. V usage is TRBV7-8 and J usage is TRBJ2-2; 8 bases fit TRBD1. Germline V gene data show CDR1 as SGHVS and CDR2 as FQNEAQ. The CDR3 spans 16 residues. J was trimmed by 5 bases and V by 0 bases; bases with no gene match: 5. CDR3 amino acids: CASSLARGQGTGELFF. CDR3 sequence (DNA): TGTGCCAGCAGCTTAGCCAGGGGGCAAGGTACCGGGGAGCTGTTTTTT. Full variable domain (remainder filled in from reference TRBV7-8 and TRBJ2-2): GAGVSQSPRYKVAKRGQDVALRCDPISGHVSLFWYQQALGQGPEFLTYFQNEAQLDKSGLPSDRFFAERPEGSVSTLKIQRTQQEDSAVYLCASSLARGQGTGELFFGEGSRLTVL.